Presented here are 26 T cell receptor beta chains from one specimen sequenced in a study of OX40 agonist ivuxolimab in advanced cancers. The assay was immunoSEQ multiplex PCR, and TCRdb's table has in-frame clones only and misses some. The repertoire holds roughly 77,000 clones, with roughly 92% as singletons. Sequencing used CD4+ or CD8+ T cells sorted from blood, obtained in a trial of the OX40 agonist ivuxolimab. The origin of the receptors is an adult with an advanced solid tumor such as melanoma, head and neck, liver or kidney cancer.

The V call is TRBV9, the J call TRBJ2-2, with 7 bases identical to TRBD1. The CDR3 loop spans 16 amino acids. Per germline, CDR1 SGDLS and CDR2 YYNGEE. After removal of 3 bases from V and 3 bases from J, the junction contained 8 bases not matched to a gene. Here the CDR3 reads CASSAPRQGDTGELFF. For the CDR3, the DNA is TGTGCCAGCAGCGCCCCGAGGCAGGGGGACACCGGGGAGCTGTTTTTT.

This clone was seen a few times. The chain couples TRBV2 to TRBJ1-6, with D possibly TRBD1 on 5 matching bases. CDR1 is SNHLY, CDR2 FYNNEI, per germline. CDR3 size: 11 residues. The ends were cut back, 8 bases at V and 10 bases at J, with 9 bases in the middle. The CDR3 DNA is TGTGCCAGCCAGGGATCATCACCCCTCCACTTT. Translated: CASQGSSPLHF.

The V call is TRBV29-1, the J call TRBJ2-3; unclear D gene. The CDR3 covers 13 residues. The V end lost 3 bases, the J end lost 1 base, and 8 bases lay between the germline ends. From germline, CDR1 is SQVTM and CDR2 ANQGSEA. The CDR3 DNA reads TGCAGCGTTGAGTACGCGGGCACAGATACGCAGTATTTT. This gives the protein CSVEYAGTDTQYF.

This chain links TRBV5-4 with TRBJ1-1; D not resolved. Germline assignment: CDR1 SGHNT and CDR2 YYREEE (reference sequence). Between the trimmed V and J ends, which lost 1 base and 0 bases, there was a span of 7 bases. The CDR3 runs to 14 residues. This chain's CDR3 is CASSLSGVNTEAFF. The CDR3 DNA reads TGTGCCAGCAGCTTGAGCGGAGTGAACACTGAAGCTTTCTTT. Drawing the rest from reference TRBV5-4 and TRBJ1-1, the complete variable domain is ETGVTQSPTHLIKTRGQQVTLRCSSQSGHNTVSWYQQALGQGPQFIFQYYREEENGRGNFPPRFSGLQFPNYSSELNVNALELDDSALYLCASSLSGVNTEAFFGQGTRLTVV.

V gene TRBV27 combines with J gene TRBJ2-5, with a possible D match to TRBD2 (5 bases). The V gene's germline CDR1 is MNHEY and CDR2 SMNVEV (reference sequence). The CDR3 length is 16 residues. V gave up 7 bases and J gave up 2 bases, with 20 bases separating them. CDR3 sequence (DNA): TGTGCCAGCAATGCCGCGTTCCGGGGTGGACAAGAGACCCAGTACTTC. It yields the protein CASNAAFRGGQETQYF.

The chain combines TRBV4-2 with TRBJ2-7; D is undetermined. This CDR3 is built from 15 residues. Germline CDR1 and CDR2: LGHNA and YNFKEQ. V was clipped by 6 bases and J by 0 bases, with 15 bases between them. The CDR3 is CASSSDPEISYEQYF. The CDR3, as DNA: TGTGCCAGCAGTTCAGATCCGGAAATCTCCTACGAGCAGTACTTC.

The J gene is TRBJ1-2, the V gene TRBV10-3; D gene uncertain. The CDR3 length is 12 residues. Germline V CDR1 and CDR2: ENHRY, SYGVKD. The V and J ends lost 4 bases and 8 bases respectively, with 11 bases between them. The CDR3 spells CAISVSSRGYTF. The CDR3 region has the DNA TGTGCCATCAGTGTGTCTAGTAGGGGCTACACCTTC.

The CDR3: CASSLSAQGGIRGTDTQYF. CDR3 bases: TGTGCCAGCAGCTTATCGGCGCAGGGCGGGATCCGGGGCACAGATACGCAGTATTTT. J is TRBJ2-3 and V is TRBV7-9; TRBD2 is a possible D gene (6 bases). This CDR3 has 19 amino acids. V lost 2 bases and J 1 base, leaving 22 bases between the germline ends. Germline V gives CDR1 SEHNR, CDR2 FQNEAQ (reference sequence).

The chain recombines TRBV5-1 with TRBJ1-1, with D possibly matching TRBD1 (5 bases). The germline gives CDR1 SGHRS, CDR2 YFSETQ. V shed 4 bases and J shed 5 bases, with 24 bases lying between them. The CDR3 consists of 17 residues. DNA for the CDR3: TGCGCCAGCAGCGGAAAAGCCCCCGGGACTAGACAAACTGAAGCTTTCTTT. This sequence encodes CASSGKAPGTRQTEAFF.

The genes are TRBV6-6 and TRBJ1-1; 8 bases are shared with TRBD1. Germline V gene sequence: CDR1 MNHNY, CDR2 SVGAGI (reference sequence). The length of the CDR3 is 14 residues. V dropped 6 bases and J dropped 7; count of bases not matched to a gene: 10. CDR3 region: CASSYTTGGGEAFF. In nucleotides, the CDR3 is TGTGCCAGCAGCTATACCACAGGGGGGGGTGAAGCTTTCTTT.

The sample holds one count of this clone. The chain carries TRBV4-2 and TRBJ1-2; D is possibly TRBD1 (5 bases). The CDR3 covers 15 residues. The germline V and J ends were trimmed by 0 bases and 8 bases, with 16 bases remaining between them. CDR1 is LGHNA and CDR2 is YNFKEQ in the germline V gene. The CDR3 loop reads CASSQDPDRAMGYTF. The DNA of the CDR3 is TGTGCCAGCAGCCAAGACCCAGACAGAGCTATGGGCTACACCTTC.

This clone was seen once. V usage is TRBV27 and J usage is TRBJ2-7; D perhaps matches TRBD2 (6 bases). The V end lost 8 bases, the J end lost 6 bases, and 17 bases lay between the germline ends. From germline, CDR1 is MNHEY and CDR2 SMNVEV (reference sequence). There are 13 residues in the CDR3. CDR3 nucleotides: TGTGCCAGCGGGGGGAGATTCCTGGGCGAGCAGTACTTC. This sequence encodes CASGGRFLGEQYF.

The chain has TRBV29-1 and TRBJ1-4; D is perhaps TRBD1 (6 bases). The ends were cut back, 3 bases at V and 8 bases at J, with 16 bases in the middle. This CDR3 region has 14 residues. The germline V gene encodes CDR1 SQVTM and CDR2 ANQGSEA. CDR3 in DNA: TGCAGCGTTGATCTAGGGGGGCTTGAGGAAAAACTGTTTTTT. This encodes CSVDLGGLEEKLFF.

The V gene is TRBV2, the J gene TRBJ1-5; 8 nucleotides line up with TRBD1. The V gene's germline CDR1 is SNHLY and CDR2 FYNNEI. The CDR3 is 16 amino acids. V shed 6 bases, J shed 5 bases, and the junction held 12 bases outside the gene matches. The CDR3 here is CASRTVSDRADQPQHF. In nucleotides, the CDR3 is TGTGCCAGCAGGACAGTTTCGGACAGGGCCGATCAGCCCCAGCATTTT.

This clone was detected only once. This chain connects TRBV6-6 to TRBJ2-1; D call uncertain. The ends were cut back, 0 bases at V and 7 bases at J, with 10 bases in the middle. This CDR3 contains 14 residues. Germline V lookup: CDR1 MNHNY, CDR2 SVGAGI (reference sequence). In DNA form, the CDR3 reads TGTGCCAGCAGTTACTCAGGGTTGGGGAATGAGCAGTTCTTC. Protein sequence: CASSYSGLGNEQFF.

The chain joins TRBV18 to TRBJ2-5, with D tentatively TRBD1 (6 bases). The CDR3 is 17 amino acids. Germline V gives CDR1 KGHSH, CDR2 LQKENI. The germline V and J ends were trimmed by 0 bases and 2 bases, with 16 bases remaining between them. CDR3 protein: CASSPPGGQGGQETQYF. CDR3 DNA sequence: TGTGCCAGCTCACCACCGGGTGGACAAGGGGGACAAGAGACCCAGTACTTC.

The chain is built from TRBV11-2 and TRBJ2-5, with D unresolved. Germline CDR1 and CDR2: SGHAT and FQNNGV. The CDR3 loop spans 12 amino acids. V was shortened by 0 bases and J by 1 base, with 0 bases between the two germline ends. The CDR3 DNA reads as TGTGCCAGCAGCTTAGACCAAGAGACCCAGTACTTC. Translating gives CASSLDQETQYF.

The chain employs TRBV4-2 and TRBJ2-7; TRBD1 might be the D (6 bases). The CDR3 loop spans 12 amino acids. CDR1 and CDR2 (germline): LGHNA, YNFKEQ. V was cut by 3 bases and J by 7 bases, with 10 bases left in between. CDR3 region: CASSHPTGEQYF. CDR3 nucleotides: TGTGCCAGCAGCCACCCCACAGGGGAGCAGTACTTC.

V gene TRBV7-9 combines with J gene TRBJ1-5; a possible D gene is TRBD1 (6 bases). Trimming cost V 1 base and J 3 bases, with 10 bases left between them. The CDR3 runs 15 residues. Germline V gene data show CDR1 as SEHNR and CDR2 as FQNEAQ (reference sequence). The CDR3 DNA is TGTGCCAGCAGCTTAGGGGGGGGGCCCAATCAGCCCCAGCATTTT. It translates to CASSLGGGPNQPQHF.

The chain recombines TRBV7-2 with TRBJ2-6, with D unclear. The germline V gene encodes CDR1 SGHTA and CDR2 FQGNSA. Trimming shortened V by 5 bases and J by 4 bases, and 6 bases separated the two germline ends. This CDR3 region has 13 residues. Here the CDR3 reads CASSRPGANVLTF. The CDR3 bases are TGTGCCAGCAGCCGACCCGGGGCCAACGTCCTGACTTTC.

The chain links TRBV30 to TRBJ1-4, with no clear D. This CDR3 spans 13 amino acids. The V end lost 2 bases, the J end lost 8 bases, and 12 bases lay between the germline ends. The germline gives CDR1 GTSNPN, CDR2 SVGIG (reference sequence). CDR3 loop: CAWSPMVGEKLFF. Here the CDR3 DNA reads TGTGCCTGGAGTCCGATGGTGGGCGAAAAACTGTTTTTT.

About this clone itself: The junction shows a germline mismatch at one end, possibly a read error. V and J are TRBV7-7 and TRBJ2-2, with D perhaps matching TRBD1 (5 bases). The CDR3 has 14 amino acids. Germline CDR1 and CDR2: SSHAT and FNYEAQ (reference sequence). The CDR3 DNA reads TGTGCTAGCAGCTTAGCCAGGGCGACCGGGGAGCTGTTTTTT. The encoded protein is CASSLARATGELFF.

This clone was observed a single time. The chain is built from TRBV5-1 and TRBJ2-7; 11 nucleotides agree with TRBD1. V shed 4 bases and J 5 bases; nucleotides not matched to a gene: 5. Germline V gene lookup returns CDR1 SGHRS and CDR2 YFSETQ. The CDR3 is 14 residues long. CDR3: CASSTRTGGDEQYF. As DNA, the CDR3 is TGCGCCAGCAGCACTAGGACAGGGGGCGACGAGCAGTACTTC.

V gene TRBV4-2 combines with J gene TRBJ2-2; 8 nucleotides match TRBD1. The V segment lost 5 bases and the J segment 5 bases; nucleotides outside the gene matches: 1. Germline CDR1 is LGHNA and CDR2 is YNFKEQ. This CDR3 comprises 13 residues. The CDR3 region is CASSWTGTGELFF. The CDR3 DNA follows: TGTGCCAGCAGCTGGACAGGGACCGGGGAGCTGTTTTTT.

The chain couples TRBV30 to TRBJ1-6; D remains unclear. V was shortened by 0 bases and J by 14 bases, with 11 bases between the two germline ends. Germline assignment: CDR1 GTSNPN and CDR2 SVGIG (reference sequence). The CDR3 loop spans 12 amino acids. The chain's CDR3 is CAWSVRREALHF. The CDR3, as DNA: TGTGCCTGGAGTGTGCGTCGGGAGGCCCTCCACTTT. Full variable domain (missing parts from reference TRBV30 and TRBJ1-6): SQTIHQWPATLVQPVGSPLSLECTVEGTSNPNLYWYRQAAGRGLQLLFYSVGIGQISSEVPQNLSASRPQDRQFILSSKKLLLSDSGFYLCAWSVRREALHFGNGTRLTVT.

In the case of this clone: The DNA is omitted, as the CDR3 cannot be located on it reliably, and the CDR3 follows TCRdb's listing. The CDR3 sequence: CASSFFGSGETQYF. The chain recombines TRBV5-1 with TRBJ2-5; whether TRBD1, the table's D call, matches the DNA was not checked. The CDR3 contains 14 residues when both ends are counted. Germline lookup yields CDR1 SGHRS and CDR2 YFSETQ.